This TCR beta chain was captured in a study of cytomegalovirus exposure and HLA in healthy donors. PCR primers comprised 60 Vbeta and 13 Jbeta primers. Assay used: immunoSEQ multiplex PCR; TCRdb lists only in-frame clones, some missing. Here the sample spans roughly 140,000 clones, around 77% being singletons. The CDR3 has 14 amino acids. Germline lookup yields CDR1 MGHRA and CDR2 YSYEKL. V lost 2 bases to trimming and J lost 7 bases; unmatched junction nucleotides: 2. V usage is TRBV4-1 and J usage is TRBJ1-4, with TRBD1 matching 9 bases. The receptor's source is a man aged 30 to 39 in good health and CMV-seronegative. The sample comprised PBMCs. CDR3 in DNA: TGCGCCAGCAGCCAATCGGACAGGGGTGAAAAACTGTTTTTT. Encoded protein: CASSQSDRGEKLFF.